This TCR beta chain is from a study of identical twins. Study-wide results and caveats: The study found weaker excess twin sharing in beta out-of-frame sequences. Alpha sequences out of frame and shared by twins had excess low generation probability.

TCRdb used MiXCR to reprocess the 5' RACE reads, holding one entry per CDR3 protein. This table holds some 900,000 distinct CDR3 sequences, 9% to 15% found once. Germline CDR1 is SGHTA and CDR2 is FQGNSA. This CDR3 region has 14 residues. The V and J ends lost 4 bases and 6 bases respectively, with 14 bases between them. The count of this clonotype is one. Its antigen is undetermined. The sample also formed part of further work on yellow fever vaccine responses in identical twins.

This TCR was recovered from a young woman in good health. The chain combines TRBV7-2 with TRBJ2-3, with D perhaps TRBD1 or TRBD2 (5 bases each). The sample comprised PBMCs. CDR3 in amino acids: CASSSGPSVDTQYF. CDR3 DNA sequence: TGTGCCAGCAGCTCGGGACCATCTGTGGATACGCAGTATTTT. The whole variable domain, filled in from reference TRBV7-2 and TRBJ2-3, reads GAGVSQSPSNKVTEKGKDVELRCDPISGHTALYWYRQSLGQGLEFLIYFQGNSAPDKSGLPSDRFSAERTGGSVSTLTIQRTQQEDSAVYLCASSSGPSVDTQYFGPGTRLTVL.